The 10 T cell receptor beta chains in this list originate from one sample, sequenced in a study of blood T cell repertoires in COVID-19. Assay: immunoSEQ multiplex PCR; the TCRdb copy retains only in-frame clones and omits some. The sample carries over 250,000 clones, around 80% recorded once. Sequences were obtained from PBMCs or T cells enriched from blood (not recorded which). These receptors all stem from a man aged 40-55 years who had been exposed to COVID-19.

In this sample, this clone turned up a few times. The chain is built from TRBV24-1 and TRBJ2-3, with TRBD2 matching over 9 bases. The CDR3 has 16 residues. The V gene's germline CDR1 is KGHDR and CDR2 SFDVKD. Losses at the gene ends were 3 bases for V and 0 bases for J; bases not matched to a gene: 3. The CDR3 sequence is CATSDLAGTSTDTQYF. The CDR3 DNA reads as TGTGCCACCAGTGATCTAGCGGGGACTAGCACAGATACGCAGTATTTT.

The V gene is TRBV11-2, the J gene TRBJ2-7; 13 nucleotides agree with TRBD2. The CDR3 has 17 residues. Germline V gives CDR1 SGHAT, CDR2 FQNNGV. The V segment lost 11 bases and the J segment 6 bases; nucleotides outside the gene matches: 19. CDR3: CASSWGLAGMRGFEQYF. CDR3 in DNA: TGTGCCTCCTCCTGGGGACTAGCGGGGATGAGGGGGTTCGAGCAGTACTTC.

Details on this clone: The sample holds other DNA sequences that translate to the same CDR3. V is TRBV18 and J is TRBJ1-2; D may be TRBD1 (5 bases). CDR1 KGHSH and CDR2 LQKENI come from the germline V gene. The V and J ends lost 3 bases and 2 bases respectively, with 7 bases between them. CDR3 size: 13 residues. In DNA, the CDR3 is TGTGCCAGCTCACCTGACAGAAACTATGGCTACACCTTC. Residues: CASSPDRNYGYTF.

The sample holds a few counts of this clone. The V and J genes are TRBV2 and TRBJ1-5, with D possibly being TRBD1 (5 bases). V shed 8 bases and J shed 3 bases, with 11 bases lying between them. Germline values: CDR1 SNHLY, CDR2 FYNNEI. The CDR3 has 13 residues. CDR3 DNA: TGTGCCAGCGGGGGAGGCCACAATCAGCCCCAGCATTTT. Amino acids: CASGGGHNQPQHF.

This chain joins TRBV24-1 and TRBJ2-2; tentative D call: TRBD2 (6 bases). This CDR3 has 15 residues. Germline CDR1 reads KGHDR; CDR2 reads SFDVKD. V shed 3 bases and J shed 0 bases, with 7 bases lying between them. In DNA, the CDR3 is TGTGCCACCAGTGATGGAGGGGCGAACACCGGGGAGCTGTTTTTT. Its translation is CATSDGGANTGELFF.

V usage is TRBV14 and J usage is TRBJ2-2; 8 nucleotides line up with TRBD2. V trimming: 3 bases; J trimming: 3 bases; junction bases outside the gene matches: 9. The germline V gene encodes CDR1 SGHDN and CDR2 FVKESK. This CDR3 has 17 residues. The CDR3 DNA follows: TGTGCCAGCAGCCATCTTCGGGGAGCGGGAGACACCGGGGAGCTGTTTTTT. It codes for CASSHLRGAGDTGELFF.

The genes are TRBV5-1 and TRBJ2-1, with TRBD1 matching over 7 bases. CDR3 size: 11 residues. Germline values: CDR1 SGHRS, CDR2 YFSETQ. V was pared by 5 bases and J by 14 bases, with 7 bases of the junction left unmatched. CDR3 loop: CASSFDREKFF. The CDR3 nucleotides read TGCGCCAGCAGTTTTGACAGGGAGAAGTTCTTC.

V is TRBV6-1 and J is TRBJ2-1; 10 nucleotides match TRBD2. J was trimmed by 4 bases and V by 8 bases; bases with no gene match: 5. This CDR3 has 14 residues. Per the germline V gene, CDR1 is MNHNS and CDR2 is SASEGT. The CDR3 bases are TGTGCCAGCGGAGAAGCGGGAGGGTACAATGAGCAGTTCTTC. Protein product: CASGEAGGYNEQFF.

In nucleotides, the CDR3 is TGTGCCAGCAGCGCCGCCACCACAGATTCACCCCTCCACTTT. This codes for CASSAATTDSPLHF. The chain links TRBV9 to TRBJ1-6; the D is unclear. Germline V gene sequence: CDR1 SGDLS, CDR2 YYNGEE. This CDR3 has 14 residues. Trimming removed 3 bases at V and 8 bases at J, with 12 bases between.

A few counts support this clone. The gene calls are TRBV2 and TRBJ1-1, with 7 bases lining up with TRBD1. With 4 bases clipped from V and 9 bases from J, the junction kept 5 bases outside the gene matches. Germline loops: CDR1 SNHLY, CDR2 FYNNEI. The CDR3 totals 12 residues. As DNA, the CDR3 is TGTGCCAGCAGTGGACAGGGTCCCCAAGCTTTCTTT. It is translated as CASSGQGPQAFF.